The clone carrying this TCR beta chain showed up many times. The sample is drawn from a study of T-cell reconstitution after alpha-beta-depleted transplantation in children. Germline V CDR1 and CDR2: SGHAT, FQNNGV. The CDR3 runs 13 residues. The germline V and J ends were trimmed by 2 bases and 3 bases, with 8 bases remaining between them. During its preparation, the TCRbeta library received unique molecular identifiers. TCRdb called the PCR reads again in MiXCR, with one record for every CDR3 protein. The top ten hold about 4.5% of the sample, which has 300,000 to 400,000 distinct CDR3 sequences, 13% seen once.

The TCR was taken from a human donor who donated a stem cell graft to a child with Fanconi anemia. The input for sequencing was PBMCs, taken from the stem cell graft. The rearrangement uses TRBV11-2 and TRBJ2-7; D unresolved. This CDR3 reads CASSLRIGYEQYF. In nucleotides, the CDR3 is TGTGCCAGCAGCTTAAGGATAGGCTACGAGCAGTACTTC.